Listed below are T cell receptor beta chains from one sample, sequenced in a study of blood T cell repertoires in COVID-19. The method was immunoSEQ multiplex PCR; TCRdb's version includes in-frame clones alone and lacks a portion of them. The sample has over 15,000 clones, around 86% seen once. Material: peripheral blood. These receptors all stem from a human donor in a cohort sampled during active COVID-19. CDR3s include the opening cysteine and the closing phenylalanine or tryptophan. A D gene is named only where the DNA matches it firmly. Size tells how often a clone was seen (once, few, many) or the class of an expanded clone, and some rows leave it out.

j_call: TRBJ1-3; clone_size: -; d_call: TRBD1; v_call: TRBV18; cdr3_nt: TGTGCCAGCTCACCAGGGACAGAATCTGGAAACACCATATATTTT; cdr3_aa: CASSPGTESGNTIYF
j_call: TRBJ2-7; clone_size: few; d_call: -; v_call: TRBV7-9; cdr3_nt: TGTGCCAGCAGCTTAGGCGGCACCCCCTACGAGCAGTACTTC; cdr3_aa: CASSLGGTPYEQYF
j_call: TRBJ2-5; clone_size: -; d_call: TRBD2; v_call: TRBV9; cdr3_nt: TGTGCCAGCAGCCAAGGGACTAGCGGGGGGGCACAAGAGACCCAGTACTTC; cdr3_aa: CASSQGTSGGAQETQYF
j_call: TRBJ1-5; clone_size: -; d_call: -; v_call: TRBV7-2; cdr3_nt: TGTGCCAGCAGCTTAGCCGGGACACCCTGGACCCAGCATTTT; cdr3_aa: CASSLAGTPWTQHF
j_call: TRBJ1-6; clone_size: few; d_call: -; v_call: TRBV3-1/TRBV3-2; cdr3_nt: TGTGCCAGCAGCCAAGATGGGGGGGGTAATTCACCCCTCCACTTT; cdr3_aa: CASSQDGGGNSPLHF
j_call: TRBJ1-1; clone_size: -; d_call: -; v_call: TRBV19; cdr3_nt: TGTGCCAGTAGTAAAATGGTGGAGCTCGTGAACACTGAAGCTTTCTTT; cdr3_aa: CASSKMVELVNTEAFF
j_call: TRBJ2-7; clone_size: -; d_call: -; v_call: TRBV6-2/TRBV6-3; cdr3_nt: TGTGCCAGCAGTAAGACAGTGACAGCCCGCGGCGAGCAGTACTTC; cdr3_aa: CASSKTVTARGEQYF
j_call: TRBJ2-2; clone_size: -; d_call: -; v_call: TRBV7-2; cdr3_nt: TGTGCCAGCACCTCCTACTACGGGGAGCTGTTTTTT; cdr3_aa: CASTSYYGELFF
j_call: TRBJ2-7; clone_size: -; d_call: -; v_call: TRBV9; cdr3_nt: TGTGCCAGCAGCGTAGGGCCGGCAGGGTTCTACGAGCAGTACTTC; cdr3_aa: CASSVGPAGFYEQYF
j_call: TRBJ2-7; clone_size: -; d_call: TRBD1; v_call: TRBV10-3; cdr3_nt: TGTGCCACCGGGGACAGTTATTACGAGCAGTACTTC; cdr3_aa: CATGDSYYEQYF
j_call: TRBJ1-6; clone_size: -; d_call: TRBD1; v_call: TRBV7-9; cdr3_nt: TGTGCCAGCAGCTTAGGAGGGACAGACACCCATTCACCCCTCCACTTT; cdr3_aa: CASSLGGTDTHSPLHF
j_call: TRBJ1-1; clone_size: -; d_call: -; v_call: TRBV27; cdr3_nt: TGTGCCAGCACCTTGAGAGTTACCCCCCTGATGAACACTGAAGCTTTCTTT; cdr3_aa: CASTLRVTPLMNTEAFF
j_call: TRBJ2-7; clone_size: -; d_call: -; v_call: TRBV11-2; cdr3_nt: TGTGCCAGCAGCTTAAATCGTGACAGTACCTACGAGCAGTACTTC; cdr3_aa: CASSLNRDSTYEQYF
j_call: TRBJ2-1; clone_size: -; d_call: TRBD2; v_call: TRBV6-2/TRBV6-3; cdr3_nt: TGTGCCAGCAGTTCCCAACTAGCGGAAGACTACAATGAGCAGTTCTTC; cdr3_aa: CASSSQLAEDYNEQFF
j_call: TRBJ1-2; clone_size: -; d_call: -; v_call: TRBV5-1; cdr3_nt: TGCGCCAGCAGCTTTACTCCCGGGACTCTGGGCTACACCTTC; cdr3_aa: CASSFTPGTLGYTF
j_call: TRBJ2-5; clone_size: -; d_call: TRBD1; v_call: TRBV7-3; cdr3_nt: TGTGCCAGCAGCTTAAACAGGGGAGAGACCCAGTACTTC; cdr3_aa: CASSLNRGETQYF
j_call: TRBJ1-4; clone_size: -; d_call: -; v_call: TRBV12-3/TRBV12-4; cdr3_nt: TGTGCCAGCAGTCAAATAACTAATGAAAAACTGTTTTTT; cdr3_aa: CASSQITNEKLFF
j_call: TRBJ2-5; clone_size: -; d_call: TRBD1; v_call: TRBV4-1; cdr3_nt: TGCGCCAGCAGCCAACCCGGGACAGGTGACGAGACCCAGTACTTC; cdr3_aa: CASSQPGTGDETQYF
j_call: TRBJ2-1; clone_size: -; d_call: -; v_call: TRBV7-9; cdr3_nt: TGTGCCAGCAGCCCCTGGACGGGAAAATACAATGAGCAGTTCTTC; cdr3_aa: CASSPWTGKYNEQFF
j_call: TRBJ1-4; clone_size: -; d_call: -; v_call: TRBV28; cdr3_nt: TGTGCCAGCAGTCCCCAGAGGTTGGGTACTAATGAAAAACTGTTTTTT; cdr3_aa: CASSPQRLGTNEKLFF
j_call: TRBJ2-1; clone_size: once; d_call: -; v_call: TRBV5-5; cdr3_nt: TGTGCCTCTTTCCCAGGGGATGCCTACAATGAGCAGTTCTTC; cdr3_aa: CASFPGDAYNEQFF
j_call: TRBJ1-3; clone_size: -; d_call: -; v_call: TRBV19; cdr3_nt: TGTGCCAGTAGTATGAAGGGTAGGACTTCTGGAAACACCATATATTTT; cdr3_aa: CASSMKGRTSGNTIYF
j_call: TRBJ2-7; clone_size: -; d_call: TRBD1; v_call: TRBV4-3; cdr3_nt: TGCGCCAGCAGCCACTCCGCGACAGGGGAGTCCTACGAGCAGTACTTC; cdr3_aa: CASSHSATGESYEQYF
j_call: TRBJ2-7; clone_size: -; d_call: -; v_call: TRBV9; cdr3_nt: TGTGCCAGCAGCGTAGCCCCAGGCTACTACGAGCAGTACTTC; cdr3_aa: CASSVAPGYYEQYF
j_call: TRBJ2-1; clone_size: -; d_call: TRBD2; v_call: TRBV4-3; cdr3_nt: TGCGCCAGCAGCCAGGGGGGGGGTTCCTACAATGAGCAGTTCTTC; cdr3_aa: CASSQGGGSYNEQFF
j_call: TRBJ1-3; clone_size: -; d_call: -; v_call: TRBV18; cdr3_nt: TGTGCCAGCTCCTTTTCCTCTCAGTTTTCCTCTGGAAACACCATATATTTT; cdr3_aa: CASSFSSQFSSGNTIYF
j_call: TRBJ2-7; clone_size: once; d_call: -; v_call: TRBV4-3; cdr3_nt: TGCGCCAGCAGCCAAGAAGGCGGCTACGAGCAGTACTTC; cdr3_aa: CASSQEGGYEQYF
j_call: TRBJ1-1; clone_size: -; d_call: -; v_call: TRBV6-4; cdr3_nt: TGTGCCAGCAGCCCCTTAGTCGGTACAGGTGGACCCGCTTTCTTT; cdr3_aa: CASSPLVGTGGPAFF
j_call: TRBJ2-2; clone_size: -; d_call: -; v_call: TRBV6-5; cdr3_nt: TGTGCCAGCAGTTACTCGAGCAACACCGGGGAGCTGTTTTTT; cdr3_aa: CASSYSSNTGELFF
j_call: TRBJ2-1; clone_size: -; d_call: TRBD1; v_call: TRBV5-6; cdr3_nt: TGTGCCAGCAGCTGGGACAGGATCAACAATGAGCAGTTCTTC; cdr3_aa: CASSWDRINNEQFF
j_call: TRBJ2-7; clone_size: -; d_call: TRBD2; v_call: TRBV5-6; cdr3_nt: TGTGCCAGCAGCTCGACTAGCGGGGGCTACTACGAGCAGTACTTC; cdr3_aa: CASSSTSGGYYEQYF
j_call: TRBJ2-7; clone_size: -; d_call: TRBD1; v_call: TRBV6-5; cdr3_nt: TGTGCCAGCAGACGAGGACAGGGGCGGACCTACGAGCAGTACTTC; cdr3_aa: CASRRGQGRTYEQYF